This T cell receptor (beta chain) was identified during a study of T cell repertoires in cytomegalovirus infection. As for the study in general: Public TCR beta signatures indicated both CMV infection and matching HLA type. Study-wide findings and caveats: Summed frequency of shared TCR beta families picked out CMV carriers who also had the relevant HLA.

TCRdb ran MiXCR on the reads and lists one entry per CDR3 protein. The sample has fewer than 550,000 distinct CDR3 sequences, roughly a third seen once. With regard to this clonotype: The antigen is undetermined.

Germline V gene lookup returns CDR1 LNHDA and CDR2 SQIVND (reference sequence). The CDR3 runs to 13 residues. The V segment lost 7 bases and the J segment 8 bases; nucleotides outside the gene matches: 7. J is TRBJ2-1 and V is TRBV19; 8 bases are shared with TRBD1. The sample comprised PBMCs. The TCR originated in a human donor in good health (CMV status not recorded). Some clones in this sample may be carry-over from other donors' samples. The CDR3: CASNLGQGYEQFF. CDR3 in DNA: TGTGCCAGTAATCTTGGACAGGGATATGAGCAGTTCTTC.